This T cell receptor beta chain is from a study of cytotoxic CD8 clonotypes in ibrutinib-treated CLL. The intended depth for sequencing was 1 in 200,000 to 1 in 1 million T cells. Sequencing was performed with immunoSEQ multiplex PCR; in TCRdb, only in-frame clones are kept and a portion is missing. The sample records tens of thousands of clones, about 82% being singletons. This CDR3 is 12 amino acids long. Between the trimmed V and J ends, which lost 5 bases and 15 bases, there was a span of 17 bases. Germline-derived CDR1 and CDR2 are SGHVS and FQNEAQ. Of note for this clone: What it binds is unknown.

Study outcomes and limitations: At baseline, clonality was higher than in age-matched healthy donors and correlated with CD8+ counts. Clonotypes that were public were uncommon, and they contracted or stayed stable on treatment.

The TCR comes from a human donor with chronic lymphocytic leukemia. The sequencing used PBMCs, collected before ibrutinib treatment. The chain is built from TRBV7-8 and TRBJ2-4, with D perhaps given as TRBD1 or TRBD2 (5 bases each). The CDR3 protein is CASSNYEGMRYF. CDR3 DNA sequence: TGTGCCAGCAGCAATTATGAGGGGATGAGGTACTTC.